Shown below are 7 T cell receptor beta chains from a single sample sequenced in a study of shared clonotypes between healthy human individuals. Measured with immunoSEQ multiplex PCR; TCRdb has only the in-frame clones, and not every one. The data contain about half a million clones, 78% of them singletons. Specimen: PBMCs. The receptors stem from a middle-aged woman in good health. Some clones in this sample may be carry-over from other donors' samples.

The chain links TRBV29-1 to TRBJ2-3; D perhaps matches TRBD2 (5 bases). Germline CDR1 and CDR2: SQVTM and ANQGSEA. This CDR3 contains 12 residues. The V end was cut by 0 bases, the J end by 6 bases, with 7 bases between. CDR3 in amino acids: CSVEDRGDTQYF. Here the CDR3 DNA reads TGCAGCGTTGAAGATCGCGGGGATACGCAGTATTTT.

The CDR3 nucleotides read TGTGCCAGCAGTTTATCGAACGGAGAGACCCAGTACTTC. This encodes CASSLSNGETQYF. This chain connects TRBV27 to TRBJ2-5, with unresolved D. Per the germline V gene, CDR1 is MNHEY and CDR2 is SMNVEV (reference sequence). This CDR3 spans 13 amino acids. Trimming shortened V by 0 bases and J by 4 bases, and 6 bases separated the two germline ends.

Only one count was recorded for this clone. The chain combines TRBV28 with TRBJ1-2, with a weak D call TRBD1 (5 bases). Germline V gene lookup returns CDR1 MDHEN and CDR2 SYDVKM. Trimming left V 4 bases short and J 8 bases short, with 20 bases between. This CDR3 region has 15 residues. CDR3 coding DNA: TGTGCCAGCAGTTCACTATCAGGGTTTTCTGGCGGCTACACCTTC. Its protein is CASSSLSGFSGGYTF.

The chain links TRBV6-5 to TRBJ2-6; a weak D match, TRBD1 (5 bases). The CDR3 contains 14 residues. Trimming stripped 8 bases from V and 0 bases from J, with 8 bases between. Germline-derived CDR1 and CDR2 are MNHEY and SVGAGI. CDR3 sequence reads: CASRRGSGANVLTF. As DNA, the CDR3 is TGTGCCAGCCGAAGGGGCTCTGGGGCCAACGTCCTGACTTTC.

V is TRBV11-2 and J is TRBJ2-5; no firm D call. The V end lost 0 bases, the J end lost 3 bases, and 8 bases lay between the germline ends. The CDR3 extends over 14 amino acids. Germline V gene data show CDR1 as SGHAT and CDR2 as FQNNGV. For the CDR3, the DNA is TGTGCCAGCAGCTTAGATAATGGGGAAGAGACCCAGTACTTC. This encodes CASSLDNGEETQYF. The full variable domain, completed using reference TRBV11-2 and TRBJ2-5, is EAGVAQSPRYKIIEKRQSVAFWCNPISGHATLYWYQQILGQGPKLLIQFQNNGVVDDSQLPKDRFSAERLKGVDSTLKIQPAKLEDSAVYLCASSLDNGEETQYFGPGTRLLVL.

The chain joins TRBV6-5 to TRBJ1-1; maybe TRBD1 (6 bases). The CDR3 is 13 amino acids. Looked up from germline, CDR1 is MNHEY and CDR2 is SVGAGI. Trimming took 2 bases from V and 5 from J, leaving 9 bases between them. The CDR3 DNA reads as TGTGCCAGCAGTTACCGAACAGGGACTGAAGCTTTCTTT. Protein: CASSYRTGTEAFF.

The chain uses TRBV19 and TRBJ2-7; TRBD2 aligns across 11 bases. The CDR3 consists of 14 residues. V shed 4 bases and J 5 bases; nucleotides not matched to a gene: 4. Germline V gene lookup returns CDR1 LNHDA and CDR2 SQIVND (reference sequence). The CDR3 DNA is TGTGCCAGTAGTACTAGCGGGAGGTCGCACGAGCAGTACTTC. Its protein is CASSTSGRSHEQYF.